The 10 T cell receptor beta chains below come from one sample, sequenced in a study of blood T cell repertoires in COVID-19. Generated by immunoSEQ multiplex PCR, the TCRdb table keeps only in-frame clones and is missing some. The sample shows 200,000 to 250,000 clones, 80% to 90% of them seen only once. Input material: peripheral blood. The receptors come from a man in his sixties who had recovered from COVID-19.

The V gene is TRBV6-6, the J gene TRBJ2-1, with D maybe TRBD1 (6 bases). From germline, CDR1 is MNHNY and CDR2 SVGAGI (reference sequence). This CDR3 is built from 13 residues. With 2 bases removed from V and 7 bases from J, the gap between germline ends came to 9 bases. This CDR3 is CASSYRTGNEQFF. The CDR3 nucleotides are TGTGCCAGCAGTTACCGCACAGGGAATGAGCAGTTCTTC.

The V and J genes are TRBV6-5 and TRBJ2-7; maybe TRBD1 (8 bases). V lost 6 bases to trimming and J lost 6 bases, with 21 bases between them. Germline CDR1 MNHEY, CDR2 SVGAGI. CDR3 length equals 15 residues. The CDR3 DNA reads as TGTGCCAGCAGCGTAATACAGGGGGGGGAAGGCGAGCAGTACTTC. This codes for CASSVIQGGEGEQYF.

The chain is built from TRBV28 and TRBJ2-3; TRBD2 aligns across 10 bases. Germline loops: CDR1 MDHEN, CDR2 SYDVKM. The CDR3 has 15 amino acids. With 7 bases clipped from V and 4 bases from J, the junction kept 8 bases outside the gene matches. CDR3 sequence: CASTLAGEGPDTQYF. CDR3 nucleotides: TGTGCCAGCACTCTAGCGGGAGAAGGGCCAGATACGCAGTATTTT.

The genes are TRBV6-2 or TRBV6-3 and TRBJ1-6; perhaps TRBD1 as D (5 bases). Germline CDR1 reads MNHEY; CDR2 reads SVGEGT. This CDR3 comprises 17 residues. The V and J ends lost 0 bases and 0 bases respectively, with 9 bases between them. CDR3 nucleotides: TGTGCCAGCAGTTACTCGACAGTAAGCTCCTATAATTCACCCCTCCACTTT. Amino acid sequence: CASSYSTVSSYNSPLHF.

The rearrangement joins TRBV2 to TRBJ1-1; 10 bases match TRBD1. Losses at the gene ends were 6 bases for V and 8 bases for J; bases not matched to a gene: 3. The CDR3 spans 12 residues. The germline V gene has CDR1 SNHLY and CDR2 FYNNEI. The CDR3, as DNA: TGTGCCAGCAGGACAGGGGGCCCCGAAGCTTTCTTT. Protein sequence: CASRTGGPEAFF.

The chain uses TRBV27 and TRBJ1-6, with TRBD1 identical over 8 bases. J was trimmed by 5 bases and V by 6 bases; bases with no gene match: 3. This CDR3 contains 14 residues. In germline, CDR1 is MNHEY, CDR2 SMNVEV (reference sequence). CDR3 sequence reads: CASSWTGNNSPLHF. The CDR3 coding sequence is TGTGCCAGCAGCTGGACAGGGAATAATTCACCCCTCCACTTT.

The rearrangement joins TRBV9 to TRBJ1-5; D is possibly TRBD1 (6 bases). Germline assignment: CDR1 SGDLS and CDR2 YYNGEE. V was trimmed by 4 bases and J by 1 base, leaving 12 bases between them. The CDR3 spans 15 residues. CDR3 amino acids: CASSLSTGSNQPQHF. DNA for the CDR3: TGTGCCAGCAGCTTATCGACAGGAAGCAATCAGCCCCAGCATTTT.

The chain employs TRBV11-2 and TRBJ1-4; D is unclear. Germline CDR1 is SGHAT and CDR2 is FQNNGV. Trimming took 5 bases from V and 10 from J, leaving 17 bases between them. The CDR3 has 14 amino acids. CDR3 DNA: TGTGCCAGCAGCCCCGGCCACCTAGGCGGAAAACTGTTTTTT. It translates to CASSPGHLGGKLFF.

The rearrangement uses TRBV29-1 and TRBJ2-3; TRBD1 matches 7 bases. The length of the CDR3 is 17 residues. Germline V lookup: CDR1 SQVTM, CDR2 ANQGSEA. V lost 3 bases, J lost 0 bases, and 12 bases stayed unmatched. The CDR3 sequence: CSVDGSVGDSSTDTQYF. The CDR3 DNA sequence: TGCAGCGTTGATGGGTCGGTGGGGGACAGTAGCACAGATACGCAGTATTTT.

The chain has TRBV30 and TRBJ1-3; maybe TRBD1 (5 bases). The V gene's germline CDR1 is GTSNPN and CDR2 SVGIG (reference sequence). The CDR3 consists of 14 residues. The ends were cut back, 4 bases at V and 4 bases at J, with 14 bases in the middle. The CDR3 spells CAWKSGFEGNTIYF. CDR3 coding DNA: TGTGCCTGGAAGTCAGGGTTTGAAGGAAACACCATATATTTT. Drawing the rest from reference TRBV30 and TRBJ1-3, the complete variable domain is SQTIHQWPATLVQPVGSPLSLECTVEGTSNPNLYWYRQAAGRGLQLLFYSVGIGQISSEVPQNLSASRPQDRQFILSSKKLLLSDSGFYLCAWKSGFEGNTIYFGEGSWLTVV.